This T cell receptor (beta chain) was documented in a study of shared clonotypes between healthy human individuals. About the research overall: The cohort had a couple of women and a few men, ages 18 to 49.

Findings and caveats of the study: Genetic and exposure-history diversity was limited by the few donors.

There are 17 residues in the CDR3. Germline V gene sequence: CDR1 SEHNR, CDR2 FQNEAQ (reference sequence). Trimming cost V 4 bases and J 2 bases; bases outside gene matches: 8. Sequenced by immunoSEQ multiplex PCR; TCRdb stores in-frame clones only, minus some. The sample gives around 2.1 million clones, about 92% of which show up once; more than 1.5% is in the top ten. CD45RO-negative, CCR7-selected cells formed the naive CD8 fraction, which excluded terminally differentiated effector memory CD45RA+ cells. The study enrolled healthy HIV-negative adults without recent acute infections or vaccinations as donors. With regard to this clone: Its antigen is as yet unknown.

The receptor's source is a young man in good health. Some clones in this sample may be carry-over from other donors' samples. The sample taken for sequencing was naive CD8+ T cells from PBMCs. The chain links TRBV7-9 to TRBJ2-4; 10 bases agree with TRBD1. The CDR3 DNA sequence: TGTGCCAGCAGCTCACCAAGACAGGGGGCTACCAAAAACATTCAGTACTTC. Translated, it gives CASSSPRQGATKNIQYF. Using reference TRBV7-9 and TRBJ2-4 for the parts outside the CDR3, the full variable domain is DTGVSQNPRHKITKRGQNVTFRCDPISEHNRLYWYRQTLGQGPEFLTYFQNEAQLEKSRLLSDRFSAERPKGSFSTLEIQRTEQGDSAMYLCASSSPRQGATKNIQYFGAGTRLSVL.